This is a list of T cell receptor beta chains from one sample in a study of OX40 agonist ivuxolimab in advanced cancers. Measured with immunoSEQ multiplex PCR; TCRdb has only the in-frame clones, and not every one. Of 75,000 to 95,000 clones in the sample, 92% are singletons; the top ten hold about 0.51%. The material was CD4+ or CD8+ T cells sorted from blood, obtained in a trial of the OX40 agonist ivuxolimab. These receptors originate from an adult with an advanced solid tumor such as melanoma, head and neck, liver or kidney cancer. CDR3s include the opening cysteine and the closing phenylalanine or tryptophan. The order of the fields is clone size, J gene, V gene, D gene, CDR3 protein, CDR3 DNA. A D gene is named only where the DNA matches it firmly. Size tells how often a clone was seen (once, few, many) or the class of an expanded clone, and some rows leave it out.

>NA|TRBJ2-5|TRBV6-5|NA
CASRHIETQYF
TGTGCCAGCAGACACATTGAGACCCAGTACTTC
>once|TRBJ1-5|TRBV7-2|TRBD1
CASSLDRVGRRPQHF
TGTGCCAGCAGCTTGGACAGGGTGGGGAGGAGGCCCCAGCATTTT
>NA|TRBJ1-2|TRBV6-5|NA
CASSERQLGGYTF
TGTGCCAGCAGTGAGCGACAATTAGGTGGCTACACCTTC
>NA|TRBJ1-6|TRBV2|NA
CASSVWSSYNSPLHF
TGTGCCAGCAGTGTATGGAGCTCCTATAATTCACCCCTCCACTTT
>NA|TRBJ2-7|TRBV5-1|NA
CASSEKTGSYEQYF
TGCGCCAGCAGCGAAAAGACTGGATCCTACGAGCAGTACTTC
>NA|TRBJ1-1|TRBV30|NA
CAWQTGNTEAFF
TGTGCCTGGCAGACAGGGAACACTGAAGCTTTCTTT
>NA|TRBJ2-7|TRBV5-1|TRBD2
CASSPGTSGGLLEQYF
TGCGCCAGCAGCCCAGGGACTAGCGGAGGACTTCTCGAGCAGTACTTC
>NA|TRBJ2-3|TRBV19|NA
CASSTHPGGSTDTQYF
TGTGCCAGTAGTACTCACCCGGGCGGGTCCACAGATACGCAGTATTTT
>NA|TRBJ2-4|TRBV9|NA
CASSVGVGNIQYF
TGTGCCAGCAGCGTCGGGGTAGGAAACATTCAGTACTTC
>NA|TRBJ1-1|TRBV6-5|TRBD1
CASSYAGGAMNTEAFF
TGTGCCAGCAGTTATGCAGGGGGGGCGATGAACACTGAAGCTTTCTTT
>once|TRBJ2-6|TRBV5-1|NA
CASSLAGEGANVLTF
TGCGCCAGCAGCTTGGCTGGGGAGGGGGCCAACGTCCTGACTTTC
>NA|TRBJ2-1|TRBV18|NA
CASSLAGEIWSSSYNEQFF
TGTGCCAGCTCGCTCGCTGGAGAAATTTGGTCGAGCTCCTACAATGAGCAGTTCTTC
>NA|TRBJ1-2|TRBV19|NA
CASSMGLGVYGYTF
TGTGCCAGTAGTATGGGTCTGGGGGTCTATGGCTACACCTTC
>NA|TRBJ2-7|TRBV2|TRBD1
CASRTGGYEQYF
TGTGCCAGCAGGACAGGGGGTTACGAGCAGTACTTC
>NA|TRBJ1-2|TRBV7-9|NA
CASSPDSYGYTF
TGTGCCAGCAGCCCGGACAGCTATGGCTACACCTTC
>NA|TRBJ1-5|TRBV7-6|NA
CASSLYRDQPQHF
TGTGCCAGCAGCTTATATCGGGATCAGCCCCAGCATTTT
>NA|TRBJ2-7|TRBV6-5|NA
CASSPPTPQEQYF
TGTGCCAGCAGCCCGCCAACTCCCCAGGAGCAGTACTTC
>NA|TRBJ1-5|TRBV18|TRBD1
CASSPQFTGTGDQPQHF
TGTGCCAGCTCACCTCAGTTTACGGGGACAGGGGATCAGCCCCAGCATTTT
>NA|TRBJ2-1|TRBV9|NA
CASRPTRNPYNEQFF
TGTGCCAGCAGGCCCACTAGGAACCCTTACAATGAGCAGTTCTTC
>once|TRBJ1-1|TRBV19|NA
CASRARGNTEAFF
TGTGCCAGCAGAGCTCGGGGGAACACTGAAGCTTTCTTT
>NA|TRBJ2-1|TRBV9|TRBD1
CASSAGTGRGNEQFF
TGTGCCAGCAGCGCTGGGACAGGGAGAGGCAATGAGCAGTTCTTC
>NA|TRBJ2-7|TRBV11-3|NA
CASSLDYRYEQYF
TGTGCCAGCAGCTTAGATTACCGCTACGAGCAGTACTTC
>NA|TRBJ2-7|TRBV14|NA
CASSASRETYEQYF
TGTGCCAGCAGCGCCAGCCGCGAAACCTACGAGCAGTACTTC
>NA|TRBJ2-7|TRBV6-1|TRBD1
CASSELDREYEQYF
TGTGCCAGCAGTGAATTAGACAGGGAATACGAGCAGTACTTC
>once|TRBJ1-6|TRBV19|NA
CASSIDLGNSPLHF
TGTGCCAGTAGTATAGATCTCGGGAATTCACCCCTCCACTTT
>NA|TRBJ2-1|TRBV19|NA
CASSIDRGAASSYNEQFF
TGTGCCAGTAGTATAGACAGGGGAGCGGCGAGCTCCTACAATGAGCAGTTCTTC
>NA|TRBJ2-3|TRBV9|NA
CASSVDPPDTQYF
TGTGCCAGCAGCGTAGATCCACCAGATACGCAGTATTTT
>NA|TRBJ2-5|TRBV27|TRBD2
CASSFAGGSQETQYF
TGTGCCAGCAGTTTTGCCGGCGGGAGCCAAGAGACCCAGTACTTC
>NA|TRBJ1-5|TRBV7-6|TRBD1
CASRDRDSNQPQHF
TGTGCCAGCAGGGACAGGGATAGCAATCAGCCCCAGCATTTT
>NA|TRBJ1-2|TRBV6-6|NA
CASSPSNYGYTF
TGTGCCAGCAGTCCGAGTAACTATGGCTACACCTTC
>NA|TRBJ2-3|TRBV10-3|TRBD1
CAIGDPGQSSTDTQYF
TGTGCCATCGGGGACCCGGGACAGAGTAGCACAGATACGCAGTATTTT
>NA|TRBJ1-6|TRBV5-4|NA
CASSRQALENSPLHF
TGTGCCAGCAGCCGACAGGCCCTTGAGAATTCACCCCTCCACTTT
>NA|TRBJ2-5|TRBV7-9|NA
CASSLAGAEETQYF
TGTGCCAGCAGCTTAGCGGGAGCTGAGGAGACCCAGTACTTC
>NA|TRBJ1-2|TRBV6-1|NA
CASSEQGTYGYTF
TGTGCCAGCAGTGAGCAGGGGACCTATGGCTACACCTTC
>NA|TRBJ2-5|TRBV9|TRBD1
CASSVAWTGQETQYF
TGTGCCAGCAGCGTCGCGTGGACAGGCCAAGAGACCCAGTACTTC
>NA|TRBJ2-3|TRBV10-3|NA
CAITAGSGTDTQYF
TGTGCCATCACCGCAGGTAGCGGCACAGATACGCAGTATTTT
>NA|TRBJ2-7|TRBV21-1|NA
CASSLIPSYEQYF
TGTGCCAGCAGCCTGATCCCATCCTACGAGCAGTACTTC
>NA|TRBJ2-7|TRBV5-6|NA
CASSLGRQVPQYF
TGTGCCAGCAGCTTGGGCCGACAGGTCCCCCAGTACTTC
>NA|TRBJ2-7|TRBV6-6|TRBD2
CASRQTGLVAYEQYF
TGTGCCAGCAGGCAGACGGGACTAGTGGCCTACGAGCAGTACTTC
>NA|TRBJ1-2|TRBV11-2|NA
CASTLGQNYGYTF
TGTGCCAGCACCCTTGGGCAGAACTATGGCTACACCTTC
>NA|TRBJ1-2|TRBV2|NA
CARKTGDGYTF
TGTGCCAGGAAAACAGGAGATGGCTACACCTTC
>NA|TRBJ2-1|TRBV5-1|NA
CASSPAGQFVDEQFF
TGCGCCAGCAGCCCGGCGGGACAATTTGTAGATGAGCAGTTCTTC
>NA|TRBJ1-3|TRBV5-4|TRBD1
CASSPGTAGNTIYF
TGTGCCAGCAGCCCCGGGACAGCCGGAAACACCATATATTTT
>NA|TRBJ2-2|TRBV5-1|TRBD1
CASSATPGDRDAGELFF
TGCGCCAGCAGCGCGACTCCCGGGGACAGGGATGCCGGGGAGCTGTTTTTT
>NA|TRBJ2-1|TRBV5-1|NA
CASSWGDELYNEQFF
TGCGCCAGCAGCTGGGGGGACGAACTCTACAATGAGCAGTTCTTC
>once|TRBJ2-5|TRBV30|NA
CAWAGPRAGSQETQYF
TGTGCCTGGGCCGGGCCACGGGCGGGGTCCCAAGAGACCCAGTACTTC
>once|TRBJ2-1|TRBV5-4|TRBD1
CASSRTGGSTGGHEQFF
TGTGCCAGCAGTAGGACAGGGGGCTCGACGGGAGGTCATGAGCAGTTCTTC
>NA|TRBJ2-3|TRBV19|NA
CASRSLFGDLGVDTQYF
TGTGCCAGTAGGTCACTCTTCGGGGACCTGGGGGTAGATACGCAGTATTTT
>NA|TRBJ1-1|TRBV7-9|NA
CASSYSRGNTEAFF
TGTGCCAGCAGCTACAGCCGGGGGAACACTGAAGCTTTCTTT
>NA|TRBJ2-5|TRBV11-1|TRBD1
CASSPDRGSEAQYF
TGTGCCAGCAGCCCCGACAGGGGGTCGGAGGCCCAGTACTTC
>once|TRBJ2-4|TRBV2|NA
CASSRNIQYF
TGTGCCAGCAGCAGAAACATTCAGTACTTC
>NA|TRBJ2-1|TRBV5-1|NA
CASSLQTDYNEQFF
TGCGCCAGCAGCTTGCAGACAGACTACAATGAGCAGTTCTTC
>NA|TRBJ2-1|TRBV19|NA
CASSIQGSYNEQFF
TGTGCCAGTAGTATACAGGGTTCCTACAATGAGCAGTTCTTC
>NA|TRBJ2-5|TRBV29-1|TRBD2
CSVGGSGGAEGTQYF
TGCAGCGTGGGGGGTAGCGGGGGGGCCGAAGGGACCCAGTACTTC
>NA|TRBJ1-4|TRBV6-6|TRBD1
CASRSRQGPNEKLFF
TGTGCCAGCAGGTCCCGACAGGGGCCGAATGAAAAACTGTTTTTT